The 12 T cell receptor beta chains presented below share a single source sample, sequenced in a study of cytomegalovirus exposure and HLA in healthy donors. Researchers ran the PCR with 60 Vbeta and 13 Jbeta primers. The protocol was immunoSEQ multiplex PCR, while the TCRdb copy is restricted to in-frame clones and leaves out a portion. In the table there are over 150,000 clones, 77% of which are singletons. Material: PBMCs. These receptors were taken from a woman aged 25 to 39 in good health and CMV-seropositive.

The chain recombines TRBV7-2 with TRBJ2-3; 11 bases line up with TRBD2. The junction had 11 bases not matched to a gene; V was cut back by 5 bases and J by 4 bases. This CDR3 has 17 amino acids. The germline V gene encodes CDR1 SGHTA and CDR2 FQGNSA. CDR3 nucleotides: TGTGCCAGCAGCGTTACTAGCGGGGGTTTAGTGGCAGATACGCAGTATTTT. This gives the protein CASSVTSGGLVADTQYF.

V usage is TRBV10-3 and J usage is TRBJ2-7, with 11 bases matching TRBD1. From germline, CDR1 is ENHRY and CDR2 SYGVKD. CDR3 length: 13 residues. Losses at the gene ends were 4 bases for V and 6 bases for J; bases not matched to a gene: 2. For the CDR3, the DNA is TGTGCCATCAGTGTAGGGACAGGGGGCGAGCAGTACTTC. Translation gives CAISVGTGGEQYF.

This clone turned up a few times. CDR3 protein: CSTWTSGEQFF. The CDR3 DNA reads TGCAGCACCTGGACTAGCGGTGAGCAGTTCTTC. J is TRBJ2-1 and V is TRBV29-1, with 10 nucleotides matching TRBD2. The CDR3 has 11 residues. V lost 8 bases to trimming and J lost 9 bases; unmatched junction nucleotides: 4. Germline CDR1 is SQVTM and CDR2 is ANQGSEA.

This clone was picked up one time. This chain connects TRBV19 to TRBJ2-3, with D hard to call. V was shortened by 8 bases and J by 0 bases, with 15 bases between the two germline ends. Germline lookup yields CDR1 LNHDA and CDR2 SQIVND (reference sequence). The CDR3 is 15 residues long. The CDR3 region is CASGLESASTDTQYF. DNA for the CDR3: TGTGCCAGTGGATTGGAGAGTGCTAGCACAGATACGCAGTATTTT.

This chain uses TRBV19 with TRBJ1-2, with 11 bases lining up with TRBD1. The germline V gene has CDR1 LNHDA and CDR2 SQIVND (reference sequence). The CDR3 sequence is 14 residues long. V lost 1 base, J lost 8 bases, and 3 bases stayed unmatched. The CDR3 coding sequence is TGTGCCAGTAGTATAGCCTGGACAGGGGGCGGCTACACCTTC. Its translation is CASSIAWTGGGYTF.

This clone showed up just a few times. This chain joins TRBV28 and TRBJ2-1; the match to TRBD2 covers 12 bases. V lost 4 bases, J lost 0 bases, and 19 bases stayed unmatched. Germline V gene data show CDR1 as MDHEN and CDR2 as SYDVKM. CDR3 length equals 22 residues. CDR3 amino acids: CASSSRTLASGRAGGSYNEQFF. CDR3 DNA: TGTGCCAGCAGTTCCCGTACATTAGCTAGCGGGAGGGCCGGGGGCTCCTACAATGAGCAGTTCTTC.

The CDR3 loop is CASSLVRELDEQYF. CDR3 in DNA: TGTGCCAGCAGCTTAGTACGGGAACTAGACGAGCAGTACTTC. This chain connects TRBV7-8 to TRBJ2-7, with D possibly being TRBD2 (5 bases). The CDR3 has 14 residues. V was clipped by 1 base and J by 5 bases, with 12 bases between them. Looked up from germline, CDR1 is SGHVS and CDR2 is FQNEAQ.

The CDR3 nucleotides are TGTGCCAGCAGCTCAGGACAGGGTAACTTAAACTATGGCTACACCTTC. Translated: CASSSGQGNLNYGYTF. The genes are TRBV7-9 and TRBJ1-2; 8 bases line up with TRBD1. The CDR3 sequence is 16 residues long. J lost 2 bases, V lost 4 bases, and 9 bases had no gene match. Per the germline V gene, CDR1 is SEHNR and CDR2 is FQNEAQ (reference sequence).

The rearrangement links TRBV11-3 to TRBJ1-3, with D uncertain. V was pared by 5 bases and J by 0 bases, with 11 bases between. Germline-derived CDR1 and CDR2 are SGHNT and YENEEA. The CDR3 has 15 residues. CDR3 residues: CASSLRENSGNTIYF. CDR3 nucleotides: TGTGCCAGCAGCCTCCGTGAGAACTCTGGAAACACCATATATTTT.

The chain employs TRBV5-1 and TRBJ2-3; 8 bases align to TRBD2. The V segment lost 2 bases and the J segment 0 bases; nucleotides outside the gene matches: 5. The CDR3 extends over 16 amino acids. The germline V gene has CDR1 SGHRS and CDR2 YFSETQ. This CDR3 is CASSFLSSGSTDTQYF. The CDR3 DNA sequence: TGCGCCAGCAGCTTCTTATCTAGCGGGAGCACAGATACGCAGTATTTT.

The chain is built from TRBV27 and TRBJ2-7; perhaps TRBD2 as D (6 bases). The germline CDR1 and CDR2 sequences are MNHEY and SMNVEV (reference sequence). V was cut by 2 bases and J by 6 bases, with 14 bases left in between. The CDR3 totals 14 residues. The CDR3 protein is CASSLRGEVSEQYF. CDR3 coding DNA: TGTGCCAGCAGTTTAAGAGGGGAGGTCAGCGAGCAGTACTTC.

The sample holds a few counts of this clone. The chain has TRBV10-3 and TRBJ2-7, with TRBD2 matching 12 bases. J gave up 6 bases and V 6 bases, and 6 bases lay outside the gene matches. The CDR3 loop spans 14 amino acids. The germline V gene has CDR1 ENHRY and CDR2 SYGVKD. CDR3 bases: TGTGCCATCAGGGCTCTAGCGGGAGGGGGCGAGCAGTACTTC. Translating gives CAIRALAGGGEQYF.